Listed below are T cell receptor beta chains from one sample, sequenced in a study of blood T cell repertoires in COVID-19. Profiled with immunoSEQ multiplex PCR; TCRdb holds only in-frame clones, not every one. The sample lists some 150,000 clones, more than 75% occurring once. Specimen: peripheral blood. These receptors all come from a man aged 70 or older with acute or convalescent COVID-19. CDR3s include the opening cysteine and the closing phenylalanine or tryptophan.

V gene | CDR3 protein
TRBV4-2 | CASSLTGTVGNTIYF
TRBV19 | CASSTDEEEASEAFF
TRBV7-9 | CASSERWMNYGYTF
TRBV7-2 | CASSFRGSTYNSPLHF
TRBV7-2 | CASSLVGSTDTQYF
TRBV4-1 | CASSQGQGSFQAFF
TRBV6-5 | CASRTQGNTIYF
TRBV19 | CASSMARTTALFF
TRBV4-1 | CASSQFSPTTSTDTQYF
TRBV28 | CASSFGDRVNNEQFF
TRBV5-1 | CASSLVGQGAYTEAFF
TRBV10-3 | CAISDGTRTAHEQFF
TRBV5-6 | CASSLGWTGSSPLHF
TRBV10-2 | CASRGTSGRNPTDTQYF
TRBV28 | CASSDTWGYTF
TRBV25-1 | CASSDGQGPHEQYF
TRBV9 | CASSGSTGWGEKLFF
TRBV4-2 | CASSQDTRTQRSYNEQFF
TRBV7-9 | CASSFGQGNADEQFF
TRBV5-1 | CASSLDRADTAGVGTGELFF
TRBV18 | CASSPPVAGPSYNEQFF
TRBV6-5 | CASSSSSDTQYF
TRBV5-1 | CASSWRPPGQGSEAFF
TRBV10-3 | CAISDRGGLYEQYF
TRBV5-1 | CASRETRGPGTQYF
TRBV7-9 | CASSLTGAVYEQYF
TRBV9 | CASSTFSGRESEQFF
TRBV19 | CASSMSTGTGNLAKNIQYF
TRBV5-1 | CASSSGTGGTEAFF
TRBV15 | CATSATRDTSEQYF
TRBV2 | CASSFSGTENTEAFF
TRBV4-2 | CASSLKRGHTDTQYF
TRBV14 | CASSQAGTNQPQHF
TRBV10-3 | CAIGGTGDYGYTF
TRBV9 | CASSPQGAGSAGNTIYF
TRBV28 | CASSFSRVEESGGYTF
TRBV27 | CASRPPGQPALYSNQPQHF
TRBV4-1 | CASSQGLADTDTQYF
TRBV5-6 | CASSLGPRETQYF
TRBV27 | CASSNRGGSSYEQYF
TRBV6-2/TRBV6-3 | CASSYSRTSGMFDEQFF
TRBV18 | CASSPGTGDSNQPQHF
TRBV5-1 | CASSLGASYHEQYF
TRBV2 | CASSGGPGRDYEQYF
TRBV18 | CASSPTQSSYEQYF
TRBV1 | CTSSHPGQGRSYEQYF
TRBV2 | CASRIRDLGSGNTIYF
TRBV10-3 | CAISERQGASADTQYF
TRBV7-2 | CASSFFDEQYF
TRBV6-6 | CASTQGQGGFRSYTF
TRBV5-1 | CASSWTGEEEKLFF
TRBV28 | CASSSTTGGRQPQHF
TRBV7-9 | CASSFTSGGYTDTQYF
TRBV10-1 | CASSEGGMVNEQYF
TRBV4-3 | CASSQDPRNSPLHF
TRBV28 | CASSSNTGELFF
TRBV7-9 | CASSQGLWENTIYF
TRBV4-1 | CASSQPDYGYTF
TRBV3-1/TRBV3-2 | CASSQDGGYWGGSPLHF
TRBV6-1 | CASSEERGNTEAFF